Below are 6 T cell receptor beta chains sequenced from a single sample in a study of cytomegalovirus exposure and HLA in healthy donors. The study ran its PCR with 60 Vbeta and 13 Jbeta primers. Assay: immunoSEQ multiplex PCR; the TCRdb copy retains only in-frame clones and omits some. The table records approximately 160,000 clones, about 65% of them present only once. The sample consisted of PBMCs. The origin of the receptors is a young woman in good health and CMV-seropositive.

The chain couples TRBV2 to TRBJ1-4; D is undetermined. The length of the CDR3 is 14 residues. The V end was cut by 4 bases, the J end by 3 bases, with 9 bases between. CDR1 is SNHLY, CDR2 FYNNEI, per germline. CDR3 in DNA: TGTGCCAGCAGTGTAGTGCTGGCTAATGAAAAACTGTTTTTT. Protein product: CASSVVLANEKLFF.

The chain links TRBV19 to TRBJ1-5; D gene unclear. V was shortened by 3 bases and J by 10 bases, with 22 bases between the two germline ends. CDR1 and CDR2 (germline): LNHDA, SQIVND (reference sequence). This CDR3 has 16 amino acids. Here the CDR3 DNA reads TGTGCCAGTAGTATGTTGACACGCCATCATTTGAGTCCCCAGCATTTT. Translated: CASSMLTRHHLSPQHF.

The chain carries TRBV7-6 and TRBJ2-5, with TRBD2 matching 11 bases. The J call may be in error: the DNA end matches TRBJ2-7 better. This CDR3 is 13 amino acids long. Germline V lookup: CDR1 SGHVS, CDR2 FNYEAQ. The CDR3 is CASSWTSGYEQYF. CDR3 bases: TGTGCCAGCAGCTGGACTAGCGGGTACGAGCAGTACTTC.

The V and J genes are TRBV11-2 and TRBJ1-1, with D perhaps TRBD1 (6 bases). Deletions cut 0 bases from V and 6 bases from J, with 20 bases between. Germline V gene sequence: CDR1 SGHAT, CDR2 FQNNGV. The CDR3 consists of 17 residues. The DNA for the CDR3 is TGTGCCAGCAGCTTAGATGGAGGGGCGGGGGGCTCGCCTGAAGCTTTCTTT. Translated: CASSLDGGAGGSPEAFF.

This clone was seen a few times. The genes are TRBV10-3 and TRBJ1-3, with 7 bases that match TRBD1. The J segment lost 7 bases and the V segment lost 2 bases, leaving 5 bases of the junction unmatched. The CDR3 loop spans 14 amino acids. Germline assignment: CDR1 ENHRY and CDR2 SYGVKD. CDR3 coding DNA: TGTGCCATCAGTGAGGATGTCAGGGGGAACACCATATATTTT. It codes for CAISEDVRGNTIYF.

This chain connects TRBV19 to TRBJ1-2; D unresolved. The CDR3 runs to 15 residues. The germline V gene encodes CDR1 LNHDA and CDR2 SQIVND (reference sequence). Trimming removed 4 bases at V and 4 bases at J, with 16 bases between. CDR3 sequence reads: CASSTLDSVGYGYTF. CDR3 DNA: TGTGCCAGTAGTACCCTAGACTCCGTGGGCTATGGCTACACCTTC.